This T cell receptor (beta chain) was retrieved from a study of blood T cells in healthy people across ages. Study-wide results and limits: Roughly linear age-related decline in beta diversity appeared, significant by age 40. PBMCs went unsorted, and a conclusive naive versus antigen-experienced comparison was therefore prevented.

Donors were systemically healthy Caucasian individuals from Russia aged 6 to 90 years. As for this clonotype: Its antigen is not known.

A sample-barcoded 5' primer and a J-beta primer mix were used in a second PCR of roughly 6 to 11 cycles. Tags on each cDNA molecule came from a template-switch adaptor with 12 random nucleotides. TCRdb independently ran MiXCR on the 5' RACE reads; one entry per CDR3 protein. The sample carries about a million distinct CDR3 sequences, roughly half recorded once. What was sequenced was blood. The TCR was taken from a woman aged 60-70 years in good health.

The CDR3 spells CASSETRDREYEQYF. CDR3 coding DNA: TGTGCCAGCAGTGAAACCCGGGACAGGGAGTACGAGCAGTACTTC. The chain combines TRBV2 with TRBJ2-7, with 9 bases fitting TRBD1. Germline V gives CDR1 SNHLY, CDR2 FYNNEI. Trimming cost V 2 bases and J 4 bases; bases outside gene matches: 6. The CDR3 sequence is 15 residues long. Based on the CDR3 plus reference TRBV2 and TRBJ2-7, the full variable domain is EPEVTQTPSHQVTQMGQEVILRCVPISNHLYFYWYRQILGQKVEFLVSFYNNEISEKSEIFDDQFSVERPDGSNFTLKIRSTKLEDSAMYFCASSETRDREYEQYFGPGTRLTVT.